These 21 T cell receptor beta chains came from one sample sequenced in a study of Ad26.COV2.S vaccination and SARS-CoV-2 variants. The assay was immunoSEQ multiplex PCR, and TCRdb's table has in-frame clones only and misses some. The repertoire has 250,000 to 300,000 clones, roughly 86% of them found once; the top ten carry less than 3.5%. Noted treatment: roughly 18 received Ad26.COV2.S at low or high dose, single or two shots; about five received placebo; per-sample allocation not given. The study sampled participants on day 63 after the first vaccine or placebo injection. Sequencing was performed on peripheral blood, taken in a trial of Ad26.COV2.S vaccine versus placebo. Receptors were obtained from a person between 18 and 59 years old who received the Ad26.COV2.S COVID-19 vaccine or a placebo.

The CDR3 nucleotides are TGTGCCAGCAGCCATCCGGGACAGAGCTACGAGCAGTACTTC. Residues: CASSHPGQSYEQYF. The chain is built from TRBV13 and TRBJ2-7; 7 positions agree with TRBD1. CDR3 length: 14 amino acids. J lost 3 bases, V lost 5 bases, and 7 bases had no gene match. Germline V gives CDR1 PRHDT, CDR2 FYEKMQ (reference sequence).

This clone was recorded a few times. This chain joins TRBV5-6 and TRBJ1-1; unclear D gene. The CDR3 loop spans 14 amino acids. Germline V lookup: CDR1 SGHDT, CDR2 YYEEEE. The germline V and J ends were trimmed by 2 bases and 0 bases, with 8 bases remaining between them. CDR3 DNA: TGTGCCAGCAGCTTAGTGGGGATGAACACTGAAGCTTTCTTT. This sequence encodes CASSLVGMNTEAFF.

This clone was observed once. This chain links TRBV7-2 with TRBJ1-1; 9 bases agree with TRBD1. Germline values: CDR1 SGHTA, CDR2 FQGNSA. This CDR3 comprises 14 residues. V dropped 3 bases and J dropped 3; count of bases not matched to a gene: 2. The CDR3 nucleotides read TGTGCCAGCAGCTTCGGACAGGGGCACACTGAAGCTTTCTTT. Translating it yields CASSFGQGHTEAFF.

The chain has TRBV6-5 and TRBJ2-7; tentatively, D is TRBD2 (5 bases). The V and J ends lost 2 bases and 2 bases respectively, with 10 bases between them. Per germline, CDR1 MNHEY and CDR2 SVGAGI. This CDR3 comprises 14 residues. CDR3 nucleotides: TGTGCCAGCAGTTACAGGCAGGAGGCCTACGAGCAGTACTTC. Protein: CASSYRQEAYEQYF.

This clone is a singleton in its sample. The CDR3 DNA reads TGTGCCAGCTACCGGGACAGGGGTAAAGATACGCAGTATTTT. Its protein is CASYRDRGKDTQYF. The rearrangement uses TRBV2 and TRBJ2-3, with 10 bases matching TRBD1. This CDR3 has 14 amino acids. The V gene end was trimmed by 8 bases and the J gene end by 5 bases; junction bases not matched to a gene: 7. CDR1 is SNHLY, CDR2 FYNNEI, per germline.

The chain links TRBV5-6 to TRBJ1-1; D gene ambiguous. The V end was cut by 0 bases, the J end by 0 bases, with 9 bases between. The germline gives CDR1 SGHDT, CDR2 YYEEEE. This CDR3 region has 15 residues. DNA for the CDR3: TGTGCCAGCAGCTTGGGTGGGCGGATGAACACTGAAGCTTTCTTT. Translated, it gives CASSLGGRMNTEAFF. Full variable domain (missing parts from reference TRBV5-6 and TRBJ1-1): DAGVTQSPTHLIKTRGQQVTLRCSPKSGHDTVSWYQQALGQGPQFIFQYYEEEERQRGNFPDRFSGHQFPNYSSELNVNALLLGDSALYLCASSLGGRMNTEAFFGQGTRLTVV.

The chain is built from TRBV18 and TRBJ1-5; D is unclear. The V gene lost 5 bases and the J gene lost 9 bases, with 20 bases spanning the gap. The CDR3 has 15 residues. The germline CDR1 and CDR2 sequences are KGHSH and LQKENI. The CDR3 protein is CASSKVPDGGWPQHF. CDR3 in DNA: TGTGCCAGCTCAAAGGTCCCGGACGGAGGTTGGCCCCAGCATTTT. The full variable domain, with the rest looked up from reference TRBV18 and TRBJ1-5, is NAGVMQNPRHLVRRRGQEARLRCSPMKGHSHVYWYRQLPEEGLKFMVYLQKENIIDESGMPKERFSAEFPKEGPSILRIQQVVRGDSAAYFCASSKVPDGGWPQHFGDGTRLSIL.

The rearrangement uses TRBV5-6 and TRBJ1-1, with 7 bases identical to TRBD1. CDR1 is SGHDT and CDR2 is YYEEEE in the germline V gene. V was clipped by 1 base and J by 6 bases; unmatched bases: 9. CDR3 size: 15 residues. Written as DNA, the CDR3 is TGTGCCAGCAGCTTGCCGTCAGGGGGAGGCTCTGAAGCTTTCTTT. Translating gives CASSLPSGGGSEAFF.

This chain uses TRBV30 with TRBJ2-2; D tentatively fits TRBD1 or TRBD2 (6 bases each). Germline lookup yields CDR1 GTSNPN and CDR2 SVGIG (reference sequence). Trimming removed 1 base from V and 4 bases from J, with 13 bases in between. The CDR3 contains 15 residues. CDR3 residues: CAWSEKGGFTGELFF. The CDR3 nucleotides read TGTGCCTGGAGTGAAAAGGGGGGATTCACCGGGGAGCTGTTTTTT.

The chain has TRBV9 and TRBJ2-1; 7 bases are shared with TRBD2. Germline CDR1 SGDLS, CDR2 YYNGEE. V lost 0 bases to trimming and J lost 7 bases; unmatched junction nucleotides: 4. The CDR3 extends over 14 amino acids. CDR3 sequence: CASSVVGSGNEQFF. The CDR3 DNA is TGTGCCAGCAGCGTAGTGGGTAGCGGGAATGAGCAGTTCTTC.

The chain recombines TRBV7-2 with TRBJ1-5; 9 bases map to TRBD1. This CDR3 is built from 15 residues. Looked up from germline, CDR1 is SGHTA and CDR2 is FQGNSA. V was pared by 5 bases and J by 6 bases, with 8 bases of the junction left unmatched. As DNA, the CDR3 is TGTGCCAGCAGCATACAGGGGGCAGGGAGTCAGCCCCAGCATTTT. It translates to CASSIQGAGSQPQHF.

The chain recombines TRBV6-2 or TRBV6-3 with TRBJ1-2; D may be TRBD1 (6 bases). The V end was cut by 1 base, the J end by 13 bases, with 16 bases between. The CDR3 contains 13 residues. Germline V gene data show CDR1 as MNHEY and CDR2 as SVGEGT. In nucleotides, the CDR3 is TGTGCCAGCAGTTACTTCGGAGAGGGGGGACGCACCTTC. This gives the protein CASSYFGEGGRTF.

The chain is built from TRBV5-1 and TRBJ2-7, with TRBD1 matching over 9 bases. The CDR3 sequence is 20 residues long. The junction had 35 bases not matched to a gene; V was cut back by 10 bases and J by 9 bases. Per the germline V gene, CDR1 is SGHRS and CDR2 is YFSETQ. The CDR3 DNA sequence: TGCGCCGGAGTAATGTCGCCAGTCACTTTAGGGACAGGGAAGGGGACCGGGCAGTACTTC. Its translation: CAGVMSPVTLGTGKGTGQYF. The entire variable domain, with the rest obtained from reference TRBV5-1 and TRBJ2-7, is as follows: KAGVTQTPRYLIKTRGQQVTLSCSPISGHRSVSWYQQTPGQGLQFLFEYFSETQRNKGNFPGRFSGRQFSNSRSEMNVSTLELGDSALYLCAGVMSPVTLGTGKGTGQYFGPGTRLTVT.

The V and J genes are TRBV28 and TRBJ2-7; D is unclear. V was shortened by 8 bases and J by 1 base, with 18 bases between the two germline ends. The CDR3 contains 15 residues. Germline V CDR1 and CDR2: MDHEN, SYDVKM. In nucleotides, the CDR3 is TGTGCCAGCCATCCCGGTGGAGTAGGTTCCTACGAGCAGTACTTC. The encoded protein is CASHPGGVGSYEQYF.

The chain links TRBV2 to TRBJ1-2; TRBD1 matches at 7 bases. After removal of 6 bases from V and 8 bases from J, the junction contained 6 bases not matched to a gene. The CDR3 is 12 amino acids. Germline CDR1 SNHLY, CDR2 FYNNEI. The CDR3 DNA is TGTGCCAGCAGATCCCAGGGGGGAGGCTACACCTTC. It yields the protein CASRSQGGGYTF.

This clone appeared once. The CDR3 loop reads CASGATGQGLETQYF. CDR3 sequence (DNA): TGTGCCAGCGGAGCAACGGGACAGGGCTTAGAGACCCAGTACTTC. The chain carries TRBV6-6 and TRBJ2-5; 9 bases line up with TRBD1. The CDR3 extends over 15 amino acids. With 8 bases clipped from V and 4 bases from J, the junction kept 11 bases outside the gene matches. Germline V gene sequence: CDR1 MNHNY, CDR2 SVGAGI (reference sequence).

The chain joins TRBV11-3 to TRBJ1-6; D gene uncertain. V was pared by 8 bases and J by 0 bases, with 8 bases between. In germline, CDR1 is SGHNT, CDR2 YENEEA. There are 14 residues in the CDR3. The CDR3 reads CASWGRSYNSPLHF. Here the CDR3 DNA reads TGTGCCAGCTGGGGTCGCTCCTATAATTCACCCCTCCACTTT.

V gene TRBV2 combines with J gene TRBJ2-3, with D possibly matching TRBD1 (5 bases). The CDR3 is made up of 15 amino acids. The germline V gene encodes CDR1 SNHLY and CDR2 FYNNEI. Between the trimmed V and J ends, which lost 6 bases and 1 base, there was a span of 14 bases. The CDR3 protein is CASRDINAGTDTQYF. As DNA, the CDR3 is TGTGCCAGCAGGGACATCAACGCGGGCACAGATACGCAGTATTTT.

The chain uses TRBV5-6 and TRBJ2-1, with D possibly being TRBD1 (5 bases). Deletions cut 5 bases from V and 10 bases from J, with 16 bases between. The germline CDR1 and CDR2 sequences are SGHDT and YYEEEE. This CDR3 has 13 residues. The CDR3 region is CASSLGHRTEQFF. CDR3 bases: TGTGCCAGCAGTCTGGGGCACAGGACGGAGCAGTTCTTC.

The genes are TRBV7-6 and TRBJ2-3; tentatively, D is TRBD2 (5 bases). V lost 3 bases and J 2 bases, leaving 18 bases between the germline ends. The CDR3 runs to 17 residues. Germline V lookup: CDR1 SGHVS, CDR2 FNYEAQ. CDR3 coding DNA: TGTGCCAGCAGCTTTCACCCGACTGGGCGGGCCACAGATACGCAGTATTTT. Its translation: CASSFHPTGRATDTQYF.

CDR3 coding DNA: TGTGCCAGCTCTCGGGCGGCGGAATCCTACAATGAGCAGTTCTTC. It yields the protein CASSRAAESYNEQFF. The rearrangement uses TRBV7-2 and TRBJ2-1; D is unclear. Deletions cut 8 bases from V and 1 base from J, with 15 bases between. The CDR3 contains 15 residues. CDR1 and CDR2 (germline): SGHTA, FQGNSA.